Following are 6 T cell receptor beta chains from one sample sequenced in a study of immune evolution from preneoplasia to lung adenocarcinoma. Sequenced by immunoSEQ multiplex PCR; TCRdb stores in-frame clones only, minus some. The repertoire has a few thousand clones, 70% to 80% of them found once; the top ten carry under 30%. The sequenced material came from FFPE invasive lung adenocarcinoma tissue. Receptors originate from a person between 35 and 65 years old with lung adenocarcinoma. Some clones in this sample may be carry-over from other donors' samples.

This clone was counted only a few times. The rearrangement uses TRBV7-2 and TRBJ1-1, with TRBD1 matching 11 bases. The CDR3 has 14 residues. The V gene's germline CDR1 is SGHTA and CDR2 FQGNSA. V dropped 6 bases and J dropped 5; count of bases not matched to a gene: 5. The CDR3 DNA reads as TGTGCCAGCAGACGGGACAGGGGGAGTACTGAAGCTTTCTTT. Its protein is CASRRDRGSTEAFF.

This chain joins TRBV2 and TRBJ1-5, with D maybe TRBD1 (5 bases). CDR1 is SNHLY, CDR2 FYNNEI, per germline. The germline V and J ends were trimmed by 4 bases and 1 base, with 5 bases remaining between them. The CDR3 is 13 residues long. CDR3 sequence: CASSGDSNQPQHF. The CDR3 nucleotides read TGTGCCAGCAGTGGGGACAGCAATCAGCCCCAGCATTTT.

This chain connects TRBV19 to TRBJ2-1, with 16 bases aligning to TRBD2. The CDR3 has 21 residues. V trimming: 1 base; J trimming: 2 bases; junction bases outside the gene matches: 11. Germline CDR1 is LNHDA and CDR2 is SQIVND (reference sequence). This CDR3 reads CASSIVEGTSGRAITYNEQFF. DNA for the CDR3: TGTGCCAGTAGTATAGTTGAGGGGACTAGCGGGAGGGCCATAACCTACAATGAGCAGTTCTTC.

Comment on this clone: Sequence at one end of the junction differs from germline and may be a read error. The rearrangement joins TRBV18 to TRBJ2-7; possibly TRBD1 for D (6 bases). CDR3 size: 12 residues. Germline V gives CDR1 KGHSH, CDR2 LQKENI. CDR3 sequence: CASSPRAGEQHF. DNA of the CDR3: TGTGCCAGCTCACCGAGAGCAGGGGAGCAGCACTTC.

The chain couples TRBV29-1 to TRBJ2-7; 7 nucleotides align to TRBD2. Germline CDR1 is SQVTM and CDR2 is ANQGSEA. The CDR3 loop spans 16 amino acids. J gave up 1 base and V 1 base, and 10 bases lay outside the gene matches. CDR3 sequence (DNA): TGCAGCGTTGAAGGGGATGAGTCTAGCGGATCCTACGAGCAGTACTTC. It is translated as CSVEGDESSGSYEQYF.

The J gene is TRBJ2-3, the V gene TRBV19, with 9 nucleotides matching TRBD1. The V segment lost 5 bases and the J segment 4 bases; nucleotides outside the gene matches: 7. CDR3 length: 15 residues. The germline gives CDR1 LNHDA, CDR2 SQIVND (reference sequence). The CDR3 region has the DNA TGTGCCAGTAGTCTGGGGACAGGGAACTCAGATACGCAGTATTTT. This gives the protein CASSLGTGNSDTQYF.